This T cell receptor beta chain was identified during a study of blood T cell repertoires in COVID-19. Study-level background: The samples span acute and convalescent COVID-19 from the United States, Italy and Spain. In each case, the material was cDNA or gDNA derived from T cells, B-cell-depleted T cells, or PBMCs.

In germline, CDR1 is MNHEY, CDR2 SMNVEV (reference sequence). The CDR3 is made up of 16 amino acids, end residues included. Repertoires were generated with immunoSEQ multiplex PCR, while TCRdb's copy carries only in-frame clones and drops some. The data contain under 150,000 clones, around 88% of them singletons. Participants reported their clinical history, and cohort assignment relied on those reports. Before being deemed recovered, Cohort 3 donors had two negative PCRs, clearance, or symptom resolution. For this clone: No DNA is shown, since the ends of the CDR3 on it are uncertain; the CDR3 is the one TCRdb lists.

This clonotype originated in a woman in her forties or fifties who had recovered from COVID-19. Specimen: PBMCs or T cells enriched from blood (not recorded which). The chain carries TRBV27 and TRBJ1-2. The CDR3 reads CASSTSHYGGEYGYTF.